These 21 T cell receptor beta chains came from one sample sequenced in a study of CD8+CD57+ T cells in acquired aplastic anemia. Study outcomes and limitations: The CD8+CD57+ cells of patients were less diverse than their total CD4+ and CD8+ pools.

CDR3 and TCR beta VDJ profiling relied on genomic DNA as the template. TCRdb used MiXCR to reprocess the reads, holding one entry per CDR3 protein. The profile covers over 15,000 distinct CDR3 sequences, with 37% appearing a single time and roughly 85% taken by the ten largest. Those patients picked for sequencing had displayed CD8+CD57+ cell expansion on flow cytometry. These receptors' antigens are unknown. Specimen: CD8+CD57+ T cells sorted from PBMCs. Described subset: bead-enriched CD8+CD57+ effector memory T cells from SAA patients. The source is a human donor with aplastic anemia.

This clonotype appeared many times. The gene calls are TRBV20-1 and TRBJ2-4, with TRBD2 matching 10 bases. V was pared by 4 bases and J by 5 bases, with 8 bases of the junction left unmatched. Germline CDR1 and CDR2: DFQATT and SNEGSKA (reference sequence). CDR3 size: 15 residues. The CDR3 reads CSATASGGNQNIQYF. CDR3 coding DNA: TGCAGTGCTACCGCTAGCGGGGGCAACCAAAACATTCAGTACTTC.

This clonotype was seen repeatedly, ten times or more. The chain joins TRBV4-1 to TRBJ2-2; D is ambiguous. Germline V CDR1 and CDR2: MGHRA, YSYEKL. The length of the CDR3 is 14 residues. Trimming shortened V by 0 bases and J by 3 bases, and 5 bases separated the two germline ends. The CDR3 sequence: CASSQDSYTGELFF. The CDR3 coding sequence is TGCGCCAGCAGCCAAGACAGTTACACCGGGGAGCTGTTTTTT.

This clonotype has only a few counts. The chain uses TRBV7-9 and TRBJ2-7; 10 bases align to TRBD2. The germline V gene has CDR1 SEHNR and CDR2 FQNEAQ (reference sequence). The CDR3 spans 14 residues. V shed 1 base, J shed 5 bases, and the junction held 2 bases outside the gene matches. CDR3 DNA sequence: TGTGCCAGCAGCTTAGGGACTAGCGGAAACGAGCAGTACTTC. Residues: CASSLGTSGNEQYF. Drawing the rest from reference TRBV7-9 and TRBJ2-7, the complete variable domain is DTGVSQNPRHKITKRGQNVTFRCDPISEHNRLYWYRQTLGQGPEFLTYFQNEAQLEKSRLLSDRFSAERPKGSFSTLEIQRTEQGDSAMYLCASSLGTSGNEQYFGPGTRLTVT.

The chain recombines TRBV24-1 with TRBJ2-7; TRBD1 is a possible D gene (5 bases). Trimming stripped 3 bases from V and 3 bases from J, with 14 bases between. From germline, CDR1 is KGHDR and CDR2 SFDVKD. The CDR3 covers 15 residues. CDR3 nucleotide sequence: TGTGCCACCAGTGATCCGCTGACAGAGGTCTACGAGCAGTACTTC. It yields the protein CATSDPLTEVYEQYF.

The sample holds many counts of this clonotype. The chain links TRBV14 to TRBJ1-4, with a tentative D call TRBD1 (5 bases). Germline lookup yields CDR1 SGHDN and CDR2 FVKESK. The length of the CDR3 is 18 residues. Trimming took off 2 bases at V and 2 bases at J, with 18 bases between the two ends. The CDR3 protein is CASSQFPLQEATNEKLFF. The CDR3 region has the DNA TGTGCCAGCAGCCAATTTCCCCTACAGGAGGCGACTAATGAAAAACTGTTTTTT.

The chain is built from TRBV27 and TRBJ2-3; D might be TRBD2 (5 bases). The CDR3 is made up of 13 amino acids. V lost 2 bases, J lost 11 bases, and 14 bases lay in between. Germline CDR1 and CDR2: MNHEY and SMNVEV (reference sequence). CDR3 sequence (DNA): TGTGCCAGCAGTTTAAGCTCGCGAGGAGGGCAGTATTTT. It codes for CASSLSSRGGQYF.

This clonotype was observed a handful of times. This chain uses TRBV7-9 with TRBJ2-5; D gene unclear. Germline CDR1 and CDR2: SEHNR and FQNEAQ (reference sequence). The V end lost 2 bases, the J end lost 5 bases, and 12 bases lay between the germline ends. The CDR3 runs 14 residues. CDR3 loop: CASSLSLGYETQYF. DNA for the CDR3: TGTGCCAGCAGCTTATCCCTAGGCTACGAGACCCAGTACTTC.

The CDR3 here is CASSKYTGYGYTF. Here the CDR3 DNA reads TGTGCCAGCAGCAAGTACACAGGGTACGGCTACACCTTC. The chain links TRBV28 to TRBJ1-2; maybe TRBD1 (6 bases). Between the trimmed V and J ends, which lost 6 bases and 8 bases, there was a span of 16 bases. Germline CDR1 is MDHEN and CDR2 is SYDVKM. This CDR3 is 13 amino acids long.

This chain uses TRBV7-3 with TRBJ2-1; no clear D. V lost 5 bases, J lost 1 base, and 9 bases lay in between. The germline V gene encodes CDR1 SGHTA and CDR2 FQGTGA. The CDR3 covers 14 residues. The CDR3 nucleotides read TGTGCCAGCAGCCCTACCGGGTCCTACAATGAGCAGTTCTTC. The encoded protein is CASSPTGSYNEQFF.

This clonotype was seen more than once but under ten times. The CDR3 bases are TGTGCCACCAGCAGCTTGGTGGGGGGGGTCAATGAGCAGTTCTTC. Amino acids: CATSSLVGGVNEQFF. This rearrangement joins TRBV15 to TRBJ2-1; 7 nucleotides align to TRBD2. The ends lost 3 bases at V and 6 bases at J; junction bases unmatched: 8. The length of the CDR3 is 15 residues. Germline V CDR1 and CDR2: LNHNV, YYDKDF (reference sequence).

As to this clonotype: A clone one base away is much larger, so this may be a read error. The CDR3 nucleotides read TGTGCTAGTGGTTTCCCTGTCCCAGGCGGGGTTAGCACAGATACGCAGTATTTT. The encoded protein is CASGFPVPGGVSTDTQYF. This chain uses TRBV12-5 with TRBJ2-3, with D maybe TRBD2 (6 bases). Germline V lookup: CDR1 LGHNT, CDR2 FRNRAP. There are 18 residues in the CDR3. V was cut by 3 bases and J by 0 bases, with 19 bases left in between.

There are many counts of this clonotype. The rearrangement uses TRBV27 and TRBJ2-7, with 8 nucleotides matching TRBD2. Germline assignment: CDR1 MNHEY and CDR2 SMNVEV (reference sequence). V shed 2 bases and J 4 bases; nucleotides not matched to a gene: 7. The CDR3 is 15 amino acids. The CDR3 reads CASSLGVGGGYEQYF. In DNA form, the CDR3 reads TGTGCCAGCAGTTTAGGGGTCGGGGGGGGGTACGAGCAGTACTTC.

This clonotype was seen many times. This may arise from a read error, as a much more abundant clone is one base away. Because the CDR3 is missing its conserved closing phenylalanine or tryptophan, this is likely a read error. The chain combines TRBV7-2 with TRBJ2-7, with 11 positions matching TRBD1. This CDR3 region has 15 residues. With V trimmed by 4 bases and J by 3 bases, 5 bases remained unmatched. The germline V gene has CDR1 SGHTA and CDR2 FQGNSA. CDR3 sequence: CASSSRDRGIYEQYL. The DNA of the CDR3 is TGTGCCAGCAGCTCCCGGGACAGGGGGATCTACGAGCAGTACCTC.

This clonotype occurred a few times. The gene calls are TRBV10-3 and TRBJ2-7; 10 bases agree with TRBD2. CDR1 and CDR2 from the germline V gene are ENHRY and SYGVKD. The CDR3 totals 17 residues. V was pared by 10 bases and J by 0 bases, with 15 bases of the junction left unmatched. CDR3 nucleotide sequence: TGTGCCACTTCTAGCGGGGGTGCACCTCCGTGCTCCTACGAGCAGTACTTC. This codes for CATSSGGAPPCSYEQYF.

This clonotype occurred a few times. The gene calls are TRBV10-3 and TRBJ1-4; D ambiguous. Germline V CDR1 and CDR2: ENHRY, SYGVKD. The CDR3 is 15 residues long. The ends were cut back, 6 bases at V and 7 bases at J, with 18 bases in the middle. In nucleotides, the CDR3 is TGTGCCATCAGCTCCGGGCCCCCGAACGGTGAAAAACTGTTTTTT. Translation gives CAISSGPPNGEKLFF.

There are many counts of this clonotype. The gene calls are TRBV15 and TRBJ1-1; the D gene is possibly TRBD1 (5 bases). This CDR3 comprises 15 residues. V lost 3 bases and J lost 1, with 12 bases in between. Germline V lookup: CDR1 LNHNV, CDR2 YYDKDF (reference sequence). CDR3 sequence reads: CATSSSRAPNTEAFF. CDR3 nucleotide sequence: TGTGCCACCAGCAGCTCCAGGGCACCGAACACTGAAGCTTTCTTT.

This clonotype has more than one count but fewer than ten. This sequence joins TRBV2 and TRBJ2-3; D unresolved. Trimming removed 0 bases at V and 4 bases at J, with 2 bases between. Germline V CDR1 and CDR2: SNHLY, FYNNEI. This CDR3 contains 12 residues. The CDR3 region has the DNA TGTGCCAGCAGTGAAGCTGCAGATACGCAGTATTTT. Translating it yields CASSEAADTQYF.

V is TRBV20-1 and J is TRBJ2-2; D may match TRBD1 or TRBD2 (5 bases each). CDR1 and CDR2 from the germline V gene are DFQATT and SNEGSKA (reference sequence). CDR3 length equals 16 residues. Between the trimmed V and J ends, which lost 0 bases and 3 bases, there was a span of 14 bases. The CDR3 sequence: CSARDGAGSYTGELFF. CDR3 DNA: TGCAGTGCTAGAGATGGGGCAGGGAGCTACACCGGGGAGCTGTTTTTT.

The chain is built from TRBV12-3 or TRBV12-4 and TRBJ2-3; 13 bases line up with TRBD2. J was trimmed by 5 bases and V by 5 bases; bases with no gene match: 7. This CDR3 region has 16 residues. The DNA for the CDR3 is TGTGCCAGCAGTCGGACTAGCGGGGGCTTGGGAGATACGCAGTATTTT. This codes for CASSRTSGGLGDTQYF.

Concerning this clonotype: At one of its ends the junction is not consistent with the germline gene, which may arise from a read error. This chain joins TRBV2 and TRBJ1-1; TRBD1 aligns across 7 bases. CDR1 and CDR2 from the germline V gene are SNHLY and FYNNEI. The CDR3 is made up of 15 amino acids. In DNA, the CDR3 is TGTGCCAACAGTTCAAAGAGGGGGCGGTTCACTGAAGCTTTCTTT. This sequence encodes CANSSKRGRFTEAFF. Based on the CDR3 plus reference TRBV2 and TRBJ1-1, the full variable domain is EPEVTQTPSHQVTQMGQEVILRCVPISNHLYFYWYRQILGQKVEFLVSFYNNEISEKSEIFDDQFSVERPDGSNFTLKIRSTKLEDSAMYFCANSSKRGRFTEAFFGQGTRLTVV.

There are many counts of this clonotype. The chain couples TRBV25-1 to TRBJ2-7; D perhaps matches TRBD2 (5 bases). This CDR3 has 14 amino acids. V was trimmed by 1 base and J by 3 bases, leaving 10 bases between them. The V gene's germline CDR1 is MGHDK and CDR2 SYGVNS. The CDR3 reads CASSEFGVVYEQYF. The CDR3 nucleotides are TGTGCCAGCAGTGAATTCGGGGTCGTCTACGAGCAGTACTTC.